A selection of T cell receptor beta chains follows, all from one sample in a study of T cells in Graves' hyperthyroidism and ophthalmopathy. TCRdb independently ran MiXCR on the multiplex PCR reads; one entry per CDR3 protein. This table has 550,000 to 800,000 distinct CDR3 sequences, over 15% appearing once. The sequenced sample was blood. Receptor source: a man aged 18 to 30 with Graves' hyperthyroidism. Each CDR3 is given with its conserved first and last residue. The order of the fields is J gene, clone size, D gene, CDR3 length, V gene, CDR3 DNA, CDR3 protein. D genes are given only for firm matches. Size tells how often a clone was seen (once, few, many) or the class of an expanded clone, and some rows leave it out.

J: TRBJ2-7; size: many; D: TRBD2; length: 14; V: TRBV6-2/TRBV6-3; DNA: TGTGCCAGCAGGACGACTAGCGGAGGCTACGAGCAGTACTTC; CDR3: CASRTTSGGYEQYF
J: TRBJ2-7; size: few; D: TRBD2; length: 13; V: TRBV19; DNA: TGTGCCAGTGCACTAGCGGGAGCCTACGAGCAGTACTTC; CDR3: CASALAGAYEQYF
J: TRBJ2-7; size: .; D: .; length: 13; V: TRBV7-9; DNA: TGTGCCAGCAGCTTAGAAGGGTTTCGCGAGCAGTACTTC; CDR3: CASSLEGFREQYF
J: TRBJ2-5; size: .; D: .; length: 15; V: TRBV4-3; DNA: TGCGCCAGCAGCCGCGGACCGGGACCCGAAGAGACCCAGTACTTC; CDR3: CASSRGPGPEETQYF
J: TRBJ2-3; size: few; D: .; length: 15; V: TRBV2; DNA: TGTGCCAGCAGTGGCGAGGCCTCTAGCACAGATACGCAGTATTTT; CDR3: CASSGEASSTDTQYF
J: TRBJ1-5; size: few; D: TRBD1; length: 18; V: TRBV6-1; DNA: TGTGCCAGCAGTGTCTTGAGAGTGGACAGGGTTGGCAATCAGCCCCAGCATTTT; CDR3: CASSVLRVDRVGNQPQHF
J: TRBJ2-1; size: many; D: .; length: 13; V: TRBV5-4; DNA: TGTGCCAGCAGCTGGAGCTCCTACAATGAGCAGTTCTTC; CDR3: CASSWSSYNEQFF
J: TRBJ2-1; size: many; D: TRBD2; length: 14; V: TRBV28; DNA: TGTGCCAGCACAGCGGGAGGTTCGTGGAATGAGCAGTTCTTC; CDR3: CASTAGGSWNEQFF
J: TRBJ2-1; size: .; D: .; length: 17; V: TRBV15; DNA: TGTGCCACCAGCAGGGGTACGGGTCCGACAAAGTACAATGAGCAGTTCTTC; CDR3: CATSRGTGPTKYNEQFF
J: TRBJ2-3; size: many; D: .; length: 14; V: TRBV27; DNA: TGTGCCAGCAGTTTCGGGGTTGGCACAGATACGCAGTATTTT; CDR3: CASSFGVGTDTQYF
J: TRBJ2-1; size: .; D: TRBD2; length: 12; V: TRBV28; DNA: TGTGCCAGCATGCTAGCGGGAAGGGAGCAGTTCTTC; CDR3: CASMLAGREQFF
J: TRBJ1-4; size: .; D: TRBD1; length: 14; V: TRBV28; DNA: TGTGCCAGCAGTTTGGGACAGTTCTATGAAAAACTGTTTTTT; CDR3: CASSLGQFYEKLFF
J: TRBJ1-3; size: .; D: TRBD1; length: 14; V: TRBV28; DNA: TGTGCCAGCAGCGAAGGGGGCTTGGCAAACACCATATATTTT; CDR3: CASSEGGLANTIYF
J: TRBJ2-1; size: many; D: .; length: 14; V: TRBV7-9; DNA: TGTGCCAGCAGCTTAGAGGGAGGCTACAATGAGCAGTTCTTC; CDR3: CASSLEGGYNEQFF
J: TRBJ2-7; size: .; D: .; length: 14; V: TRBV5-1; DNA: TGCGCCAGCAGCCCTGGACGGGTTAAGGACGAGCAGTACTTC; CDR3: CASSPGRVKDEQYF
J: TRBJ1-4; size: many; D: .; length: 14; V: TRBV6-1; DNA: TGTGCCAGCAGTAAGGGGATGTTGGATGAAAAACTGTTTTTT; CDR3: CASSKGMLDEKLFF
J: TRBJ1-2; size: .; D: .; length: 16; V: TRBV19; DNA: TGTGCCAGTCTCTTCAGCCCGAACGGGGTAGACTATGGCTACACCTTC; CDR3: CASLFSPNGVDYGYTF
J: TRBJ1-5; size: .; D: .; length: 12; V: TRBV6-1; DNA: TGTGCCAGCAGGGACAGAGACCAGCCCCAGCATTTT; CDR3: CASRDRDQPQHF
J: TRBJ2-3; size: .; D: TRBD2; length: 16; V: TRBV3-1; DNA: TGTGCCAGCACCTCGACTAGCGGGAGAGACCCAGATACGCAGTATTTT; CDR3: CASTSTSGRDPDTQYF
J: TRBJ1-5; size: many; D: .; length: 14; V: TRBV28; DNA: TGTGCCAGCAACCCCGACAGGACGGATCAGCCCCAGCATTTT; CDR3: CASNPDRTDQPQHF
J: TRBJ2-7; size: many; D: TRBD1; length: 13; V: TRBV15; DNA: TGTGCCACCAGCCCGCGGACAGGTTACGAGCAGTACTTC; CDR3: CATSPRTGYEQYF
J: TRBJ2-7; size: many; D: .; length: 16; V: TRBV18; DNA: TGTGCCAGCTCACCAAGGGGGGGACAGAGGACCTACGAGCAGTACTTC; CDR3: CASSPRGGQRTYEQYF
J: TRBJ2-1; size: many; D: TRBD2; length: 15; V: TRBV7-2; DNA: TGTGCCAGCAGCGGATACGGGACTAGCGGCAATGAGCAGTTCTTC; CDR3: CASSGYGTSGNEQFF
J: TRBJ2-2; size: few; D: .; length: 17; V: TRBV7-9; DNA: TGTGCCAGCAGCTTAGAAGGAGGGGCCATAAACACCGGGGAGCTGTTTTTT; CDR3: CASSLEGGAINTGELFF
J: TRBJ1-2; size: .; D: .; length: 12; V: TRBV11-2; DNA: TGTGCCAGCAGCTTGACAACAGGGGGCTACACCTTC; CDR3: CASSLTTGGYTF
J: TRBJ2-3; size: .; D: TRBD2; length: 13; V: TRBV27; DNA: TGTGCCAGCAGGGGACTAGCGGCAGATACGCAGTATTTT; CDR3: CASRGLAADTQYF
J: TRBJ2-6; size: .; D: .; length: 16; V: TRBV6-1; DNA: TGTGCCACCAGGGGCATAGGCTCTGTTGGGGCCAACGTCCTGACTTTC; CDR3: CATRGIGSVGANVLTF
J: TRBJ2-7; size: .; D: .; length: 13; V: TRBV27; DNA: TGTGCCAGCAGTTTCACACAGGGCTACGAGCAGTACTTC; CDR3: CASSFTQGYEQYF
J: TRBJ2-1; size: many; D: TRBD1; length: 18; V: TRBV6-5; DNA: TGTGCCAGCAGTTACACAGGGGGGCCGGGCAGGCAGGACGATGAGCAGTTCTTC; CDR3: CASSYTGGPGRQDDEQFF
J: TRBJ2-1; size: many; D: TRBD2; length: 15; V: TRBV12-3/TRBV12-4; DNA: TGTGCCAGCAGTGAGAGACTAGCGGACAACAATGAGCAGTTCTTC; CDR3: CASSERLADNNEQFF
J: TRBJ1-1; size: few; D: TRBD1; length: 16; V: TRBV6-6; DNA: TGTGCCAGCAGTTCCTCGGACAGGGGGACATACACTGAAGCTTTCTTT; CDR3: CASSSSDRGTYTEAFF
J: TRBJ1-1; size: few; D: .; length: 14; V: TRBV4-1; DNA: TGCGCCAGCAGCCACCTCATCGGCCCACCGGGAGCTTTCTTT; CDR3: CASSHLIGPPGAFF
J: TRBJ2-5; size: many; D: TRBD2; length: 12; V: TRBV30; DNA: TGTGCCTGGAGCCCGGGGGGGGAGACCCAGTACTTC; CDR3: CAWSPGGETQYF
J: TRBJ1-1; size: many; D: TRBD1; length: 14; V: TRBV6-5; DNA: TGTGCCAGCAGTGGTACAGGGGGCGCATCTGAAGCTTTCTTT; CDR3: CASSGTGGASEAFF
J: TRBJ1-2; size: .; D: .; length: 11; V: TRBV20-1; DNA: TGCAGTGCTCCAGTGATGGGTGGCTACACCTTC; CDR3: CSAPVMGGYTF
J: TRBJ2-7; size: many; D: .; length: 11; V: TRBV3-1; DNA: TGTGCCAGCAGCCAGACCCACGAGCAGTACTTC; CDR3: CASSQTHEQYF
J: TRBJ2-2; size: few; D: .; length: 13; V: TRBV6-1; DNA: TGTGCCAGCAGTAAGGGGGGGACCGGGGAGCTGTTTTTT; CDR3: CASSKGGTGELFF
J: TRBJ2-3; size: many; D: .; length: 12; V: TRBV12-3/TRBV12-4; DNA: TGTGCAACAGGTCTAAGCACAGATACGCAGTATTTT; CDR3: CATGLSTDTQYF
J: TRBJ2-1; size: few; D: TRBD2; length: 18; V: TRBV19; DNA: TGTGCCAGTAGTATCGGGCTAGCGGGAGCGGCATCCTACAATGAGCAGTTCTTC; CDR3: CASSIGLAGAASYNEQFF
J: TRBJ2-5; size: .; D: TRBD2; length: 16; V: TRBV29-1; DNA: TGCAGCGTCAGGATGATGAGACTAGCGGGCCAAGAGACCCAGTACTTC; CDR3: CSVRMMRLAGQETQYF
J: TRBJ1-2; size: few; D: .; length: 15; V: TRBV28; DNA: TGTGCCAGCTCAACTCGGGGGGAAGGGGGCTATGGCTACACCTTC; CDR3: CASSTRGEGGYGYTF
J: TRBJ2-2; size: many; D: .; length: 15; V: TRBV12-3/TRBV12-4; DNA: TGTGCCAGCATGGTCAGCGGACTGAACACCGGGGAGCTGTTTTTT; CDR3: CASMVSGLNTGELFF
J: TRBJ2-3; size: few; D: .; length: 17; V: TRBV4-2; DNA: TGTGCCAGCAGCCAAGGGGAGAGCGGAGCTAGCACAGATACGCAGTATTTT; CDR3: CASSQGESGASTDTQYF
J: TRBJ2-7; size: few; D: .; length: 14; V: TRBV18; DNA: TGTGCCAGCTCACCGGCAGGGTCCCCCTACGAGCAGTACTTC; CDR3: CASSPAGSPYEQYF
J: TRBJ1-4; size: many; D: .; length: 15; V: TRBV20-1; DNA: TGCAGTGCTAGAGAACCGCCGGCGATTAATGAAAAACTGTTTTTT; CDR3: CSAREPPAINEKLFF
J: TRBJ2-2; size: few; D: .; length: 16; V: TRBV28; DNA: TGTGCCAGCAGTTCCTTAGTTTTTCGGAACACCGGGGAGCTGTTTTTT; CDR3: CASSSLVFRNTGELFF
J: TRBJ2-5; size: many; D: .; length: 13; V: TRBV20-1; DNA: TGCAGTGCTAGAGCATCTCTCGGGGAGACCCAGTACTTC; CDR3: CSARASLGETQYF
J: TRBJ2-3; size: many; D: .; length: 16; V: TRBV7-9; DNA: TGTGCCAGCAGCCCCCTGGGCGCGGCTAGCACAGATACGCAGTATTTT; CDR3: CASSPLGAASTDTQYF
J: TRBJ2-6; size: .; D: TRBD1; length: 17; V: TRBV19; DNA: TGTGCCAGTAGTCCGGGACAGGCACTTTCTGGGGCCAACGTCCTGGCTTTC; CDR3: CASSPGQALSGANVLAF
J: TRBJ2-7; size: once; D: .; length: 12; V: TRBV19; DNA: TGTGCCAGTAGTATAGACTGGGGAGAGCAGTACTTC; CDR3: CASSIDWGEQYF
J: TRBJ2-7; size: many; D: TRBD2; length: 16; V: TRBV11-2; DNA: TGTGCCAGCAGCTTCGGGAGGACTAGCGAGTTCTACGAGCAGTACTTC; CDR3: CASSFGRTSEFYEQYF
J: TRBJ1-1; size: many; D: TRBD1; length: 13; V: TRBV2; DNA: TGTGCCAGCAGGGGGGACAGGAACACTGAAGCTTTCTTT; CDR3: CASRGDRNTEAFF
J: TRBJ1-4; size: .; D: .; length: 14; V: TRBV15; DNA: TGTGCCACCAGCAGAGTAGGCGGGATTGAAAAACTGTTTTTT; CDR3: CATSRVGGIEKLFF
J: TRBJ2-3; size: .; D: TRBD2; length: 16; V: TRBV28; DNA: TGTGCCAGCAGTCCGGGGACTAGCGGGAGGGCGAATACGCAGTATTTT; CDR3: CASSPGTSGRANTQYF